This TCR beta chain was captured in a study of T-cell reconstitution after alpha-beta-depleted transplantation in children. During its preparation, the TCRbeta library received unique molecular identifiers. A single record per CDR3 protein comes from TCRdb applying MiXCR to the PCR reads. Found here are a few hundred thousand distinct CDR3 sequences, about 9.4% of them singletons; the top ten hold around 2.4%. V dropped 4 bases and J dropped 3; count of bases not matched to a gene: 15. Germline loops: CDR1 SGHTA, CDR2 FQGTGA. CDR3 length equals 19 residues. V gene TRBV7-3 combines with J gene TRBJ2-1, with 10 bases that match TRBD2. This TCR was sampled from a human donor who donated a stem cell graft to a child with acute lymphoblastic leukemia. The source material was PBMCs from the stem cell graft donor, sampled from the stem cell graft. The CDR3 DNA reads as TGTGCCAGCAGCTCCCAATCTAGCGGGAGCGGCACCTTCTACAATGAGCAGTTCTTC. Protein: CASSSQSSGSGTFYNEQFF.